This T cell receptor (beta chain) appears in the sequencing data of a study of shared T cell receptors in the human thymus. The method was immunoSEQ multiplex PCR; TCRdb's version includes in-frame clones alone and lacks a portion of them. The repertoire holds 500,000 to 550,000 clones, 75% to 80% seen once, with more than 0.01% in the top ten. Germline values: CDR1 SGHNT, CDR2 YYREEE (reference sequence). The CDR3 sequence is 17 residues long. V lost 1 base and J lost 3, with 19 bases in between. The same data also contributed to another study, on human thymus T cells.

This receptor was taken from a boy under two years old with a congenital heart defect. Sequencing was done on a sample of thymocytes. The rearrangement links TRBV5-4 to TRBJ1-1, with TRBD1 as a possible D gene (5 bases). The CDR3 protein is CASSLTREQYADTEAFF. The CDR3 nucleotides read TGTGCCAGCAGCTTGACCAGGGAACAGTACGCTGACACTGAAGCTTTCTTT.